The source of this TCR beta chain is a study of blood T cells in healthy people across ages. Regarding the study as a whole: Across the age range, TCR beta diversity per million T cells fell in a roughly linear way. In these data, TCR beta diversity tracked strongly with naive T cell percentage.

The CDR3 has 15 residues. The germline V gene has CDR1 SGHAT and CDR2 FQDESV (reference sequence). V lost 0 bases, J lost 5 bases, and 13 bases lay in between. There were healthy Caucasian individuals from Russia, aged roughly 6 to 95, serving as donors. The use of a sample-barcoded 5' primer and a J-beta primer mix characterized a second PCR of about 7 to 12 cycles. MiXCR was run by TCRdb on the 5' RACE reads, yielding one entry per CDR3 protein. The data contain about 970,000 distinct CDR3 sequences, roughly 50% of them seen just once; the ten biggest clones take up over 20%. Concerning this clonotype itself: Its antigen is currently unknown.

Sequenced input: blood. The chain is built from TRBV11-1 and TRBJ2-5; D not certain. This TCR was sampled from a woman aged 55-70 years in good health. The CDR3 protein is CASSLARPGGETQYF. The CDR3 region has the DNA TGTGCCAGCAGCTTAGCCCGACCGGGTGGGGAGACCCAGTACTTC.